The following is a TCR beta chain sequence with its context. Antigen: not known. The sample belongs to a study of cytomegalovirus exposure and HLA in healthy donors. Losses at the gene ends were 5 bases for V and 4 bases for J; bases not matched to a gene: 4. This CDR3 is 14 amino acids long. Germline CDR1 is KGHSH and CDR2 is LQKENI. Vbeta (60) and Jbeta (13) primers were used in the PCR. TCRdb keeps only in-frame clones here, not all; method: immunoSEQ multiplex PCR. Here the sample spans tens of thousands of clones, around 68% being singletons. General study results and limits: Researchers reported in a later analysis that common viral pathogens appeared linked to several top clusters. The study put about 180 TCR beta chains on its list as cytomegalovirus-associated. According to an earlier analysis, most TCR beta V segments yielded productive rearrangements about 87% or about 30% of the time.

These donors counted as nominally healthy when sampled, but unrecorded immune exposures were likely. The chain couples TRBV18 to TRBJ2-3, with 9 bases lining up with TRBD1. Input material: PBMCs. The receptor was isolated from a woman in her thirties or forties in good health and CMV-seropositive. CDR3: CASSLGQGSDTQYF. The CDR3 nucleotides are TGTGCCAGCTCATTAGGACAGGGGTCAGATACGCAGTATTTT.